These 20 T cell receptor beta chains originate from one sample sequenced in a study of blood T cell repertoires in COVID-19. TCRdb's copy holds only in-frame clones and misses some; the assay was immunoSEQ multiplex PCR. The sample includes approximately 450,000 clones, 75% to 90% of them seen just once. Sequencing was done on a sample of peripheral blood. These receptors were taken from a woman between 25 and 40 years old with acute or convalescent COVID-19.

The chain combines TRBV18 with TRBJ2-5; D is uncertain. Germline V gene sequence: CDR1 KGHSH, CDR2 LQKENI. CDR3 length: 14 residues. V was trimmed by 1 base and J by 4 bases, leaving 10 bases between them. CDR3 DNA sequence: TGTGCCAGCTCACCACGGCTAGGTAGAGAGACCCAGTACTTC. Amino acids: CASSPRLGRETQYF.

The J gene is TRBJ2-3, the V gene TRBV24-1; 7 bases line up with TRBD2. CDR3 size: 15 residues. Germline V gives CDR1 KGHDR, CDR2 SFDVKD. Unmatched junction bases numbered 5, after V lost 2 bases and J lost 4 bases. In DNA form, the CDR3 reads TGTGCCACCAGTGATTCCAGCGGGGTTCCAGATACGCAGTATTTT. It yields the protein CATSDSSGVPDTQYF.

The chain is built from TRBV7-2 and TRBJ2-7; TRBD2 agrees at 8 bases. V dropped 1 base and J dropped 3; count of bases not matched to a gene: 5. This CDR3 spans 15 amino acids. CDR1 and CDR2 (germline): SGHTA, FQGNSA. The CDR3 nucleotides are TGTGCCAGCAGCTTAGGGGGGCTAGCGGGCTACGAGCAGTACTTC. This gives the protein CASSLGGLAGYEQYF.

The chain carries TRBV29-1 and TRBJ1-1; maybe TRBD1 (6 bases). The CDR3 loop spans 11 amino acids. V was pared by 8 bases and J by 7 bases, with 14 bases between. Germline lookup yields CDR1 SQVTM and CDR2 ANQGSEA. The CDR3 spells CSTATGNEAFF. CDR3 DNA sequence: TGCAGCACTGCCACAGGGAATGAAGCTTTCTTT.

The rearrangement uses TRBV5-4 and TRBJ2-3; TRBD2 matches at 12 bases. Per the germline V gene, CDR1 is SGHNT and CDR2 is YYREEE (reference sequence). V was pared by 4 bases and J by 0 bases, with 3 bases of the junction left unmatched. This CDR3 has 16 residues. In DNA form, the CDR3 reads TGTGCCAGCAGCCTAACTAGCGGGGGGAGCACAGATACGCAGTATTTT. Translation: CASSLTSGGSTDTQYF.

This chain uses TRBV5-1 with TRBJ1-5; tentatively, D is TRBD1 (5 bases). Trimming pared 0 bases from V and 0 bases from J, leaving 10 bases between. The germline V gene encodes CDR1 SGHRS and CDR2 YFSETQ. The CDR3 spans 16 residues. CDR3 protein: CASSLGPGNSNQPQHF. CDR3 nucleotide sequence: TGCGCCAGCAGCTTGGGCCCAGGGAATAGCAATCAGCCCCAGCATTTT.

A few counts support this clone. The rearrangement joins TRBV24-1 to TRBJ2-2, with 7 bases lining up with TRBD2. V lost 6 bases to trimming and J lost 7 bases; unmatched junction nucleotides: 7. Germline V gene lookup returns CDR1 KGHDR and CDR2 SFDVKD. The CDR3 covers 14 residues. CDR3: CATSRRGEVGELFF. In DNA, the CDR3 is TGTGCCACCAGTCGACGGGGGGAGGTCGGGGAGCTGTTTTTT.

Only one count was recorded for this clone. The chain links TRBV29-1 to TRBJ1-3; D not certain. The V and J ends lost 4 bases and 4 bases respectively, with 5 bases between them. The CDR3 is made up of 11 amino acids. Germline V CDR1 and CDR2: SQVTM, ANQGSEA. CDR3 residues: CSVATGNTIYF. CDR3 nucleotides: TGCAGCGTTGCAACAGGAAACACCATATATTTT. Filled out from reference TRBV29-1 and TRBJ1-3, the complete variable domain reads SAVISQKPSRDICQRGTSLTIQCQVDSQVTMMFWYRQQPGQSLTLIATANQGSEATYESGFVIDKFPISRPNLTFSTLTVSNMSPEDSSIYLCSVATGNTIYFGEGSWLTVV.

This clone was seen a few times. The rearrangement joins TRBV7-3 to TRBJ1-6; TRBD1 agrees at 7 bases. The CDR3 has 13 residues. V lost 5 bases and J lost 8; bases outside the gene matches: 3. CDR1 and CDR2 (germline): SGHTA, FQGTGA. The CDR3 is CASSTGEHSPLHF. The CDR3 DNA reads as TGTGCCAGCAGCACAGGGGAGCATTCACCCCTCCACTTT.

The chain links TRBV30 to TRBJ2-1, with D tentatively TRBD1 (6 bases). This CDR3 region has 12 residues. V lost 3 bases, J lost 12 bases, and 15 bases lay in between. Germline values: CDR1 GTSNPN, CDR2 SVGIG (reference sequence). CDR3 region: CAWRENQGLQFF. The DNA for the CDR3 is TGTGCCTGGAGAGAAAACCAGGGGTTGCAGTTCTTC.

This clone has only one observation. The gene calls are TRBV6-5 and TRBJ1-1; D perhaps matches TRBD1 (5 bases). V lost 8 bases to trimming and J lost 1 base, with 14 bases between them. The CDR3 is 14 amino acids. Per germline, CDR1 MNHEY and CDR2 SVGAGI. The CDR3 nucleotides read TGTGCCAGCGGGGCAGAGAACCCGAACACTGAAGCTTTCTTT. Amino acids: CASGAENPNTEAFF.

The V call is TRBV5-1, the J call TRBJ2-5, with 14 bases that match TRBD2. Germline V gene sequence: CDR1 SGHRS, CDR2 YFSETQ. The CDR3 runs to 18 residues. Trimming at V came to 4 bases and at J to 0 bases, leaving 8 bases not matched to a gene. CDR3 protein: CASSPGLAGGTYQETQYF. Here the CDR3 DNA reads TGCGCCAGCAGCCCCGGACTAGCGGGGGGCACGTACCAAGAGACCCAGTACTTC.

The chain combines TRBV11-3 with TRBJ2-5; 9 bases fit TRBD2. The CDR3 has 15 residues. CDR1 is SGHNT and CDR2 is YENEEA in the germline V gene. J was trimmed by 2 bases and V by 5 bases; bases with no gene match: 6. The CDR3 DNA reads TGTGCCAGCAGCCAATTCGCGGGGGGGCAAGAGACCCAGTACTTC. Its translation: CASSQFAGGQETQYF.

V and J are TRBV11-1 and TRBJ1-2, with TRBD1 identical over 8 bases. The V and J ends lost 5 bases and 6 bases, in that order; junction bases with no gene match: 8. Germline V gives CDR1 SGHAT, CDR2 FQDESV (reference sequence). This CDR3 comprises 14 residues. In DNA form, the CDR3 reads TGTGCCAGCAGCCTACGTGGACAGGGCCATGGCTACACCTTC. Protein sequence: CASSLRGQGHGYTF. The complete variable domain, with remaining parts taken from reference TRBV11-1 and TRBJ1-2, reads EAEVAQSPRYKITEKSQAVAFWCDPISGHATLYWYRQILGQGPELLVQFQDESVVDDSQLPKDRFSAERLKGVDSTLKIQPAELGDSAMYLCASSLRGQGHGYTFGSGTRLTVV.

The rearrangement uses TRBV6-6 and TRBJ2-3, with 7 bases matching TRBD2. This CDR3 comprises 14 residues. Trimming cost V 5 bases and J 4 bases; bases outside gene matches: 6. Germline-derived CDR1 and CDR2 are MNHNY and SVGAGI (reference sequence). CDR3 nucleotides: TGTGCCAGCAGTGGCCGGGGGGTGCCAGATACGCAGTATTTT. Translating gives CASSGRGVPDTQYF.

The gene calls are TRBV9 and TRBJ2-1; TRBD2 might be the D (6 bases). Per germline, CDR1 SGDLS and CDR2 YYNGEE. The V gene lost 3 bases and the J gene lost 5 bases, with 9 bases spanning the gap. The CDR3 contains 13 residues. The CDR3 sequence is CASSERLDNEQFF. CDR3 DNA sequence: TGTGCCAGCAGCGAAAGACTAGACAATGAGCAGTTCTTC.

V gene TRBV6-5 combines with J gene TRBJ2-5, with D uncertain. Germline V gene sequence: CDR1 MNHEY, CDR2 SVGAGI. Trimming left V 2 bases short and J 1 base short, with 8 bases between. The CDR3 length is 14 residues. Here the CDR3 reads CASSYTVLQETQYF. The CDR3 DNA reads TGTGCCAGCAGTTACACAGTCCTCCAAGAGACCCAGTACTTC.

The rearrangement uses TRBV5-8 and TRBJ1-1, with D possibly being TRBD1 (5 bases). This CDR3 spans 13 amino acids. CDR1 and CDR2 (germline): SGHTS, YDEGEE. V gave up 4 bases and J gave up 1 base, with 8 bases separating them. The CDR3 coding sequence is TGTGCCAGCAGCAACACAGGGAACACTGAAGCTTTCTTT. Translation gives CASSNTGNTEAFF.

CDR3 amino acids: CASSLTQGAGYNEQFF. In nucleotides, the CDR3 is TGTGCCAGCAGCTTGACACAGGGGGCGGGATACAATGAGCAGTTCTTC. This rearrangement joins TRBV7-9 to TRBJ2-1; 9 nucleotides agree with TRBD1. CDR1 is SEHNR, CDR2 FQNEAQ, per germline (reference sequence). The CDR3 totals 16 residues. V shed 3 bases, J shed 4 bases, and the junction held 7 bases outside the gene matches.

The chain couples TRBV21-1 to TRBJ1-4; TRBD1, the D gene given by the table, was not confirmed from the DNA. TRBV21-1 is a documented pseudogene. The CDR3 runs 16 residues. DNA for the CDR3: TGTGCCAGCAGCAAAGATTTTCCAGGGATAAATGAAAAACTGTTTTTT. Its protein is CASSKDFPGINEKLFF.